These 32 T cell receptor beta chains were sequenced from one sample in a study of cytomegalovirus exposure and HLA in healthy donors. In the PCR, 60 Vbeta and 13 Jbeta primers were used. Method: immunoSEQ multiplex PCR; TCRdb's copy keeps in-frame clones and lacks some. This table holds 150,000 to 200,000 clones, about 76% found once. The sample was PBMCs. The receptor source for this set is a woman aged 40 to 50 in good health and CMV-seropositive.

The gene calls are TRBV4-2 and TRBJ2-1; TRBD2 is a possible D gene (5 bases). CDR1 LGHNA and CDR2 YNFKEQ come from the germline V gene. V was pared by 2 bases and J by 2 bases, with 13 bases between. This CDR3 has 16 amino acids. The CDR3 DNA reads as TGTGCCAGCAGCCAATTGGGAGAGGTAGCCTACAATGAGCAGTTCTTC. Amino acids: CASSQLGEVAYNEQFF.

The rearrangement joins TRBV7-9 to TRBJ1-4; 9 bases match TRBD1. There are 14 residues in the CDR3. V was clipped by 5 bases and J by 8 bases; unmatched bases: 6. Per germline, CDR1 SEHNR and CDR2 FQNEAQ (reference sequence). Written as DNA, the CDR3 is TGTGCCAGCAGCCCACAGGGGGCCTCGGAAAAACTGTTTTTT. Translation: CASSPQGASEKLFF.

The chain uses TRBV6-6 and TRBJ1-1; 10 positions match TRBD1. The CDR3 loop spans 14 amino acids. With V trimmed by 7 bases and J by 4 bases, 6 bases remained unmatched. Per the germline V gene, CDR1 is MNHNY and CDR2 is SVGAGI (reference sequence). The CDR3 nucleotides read TGTGCCAGCATTTTCGGACAGGGGGGCACTGAAGCTTTCTTT. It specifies CASIFGQGGTEAFF.

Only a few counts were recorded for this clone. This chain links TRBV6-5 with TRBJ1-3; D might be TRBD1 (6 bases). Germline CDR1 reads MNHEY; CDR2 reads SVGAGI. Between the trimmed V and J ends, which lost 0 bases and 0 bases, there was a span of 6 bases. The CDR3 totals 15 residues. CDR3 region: CASSYSRGSGNTIYF. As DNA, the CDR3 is TGTGCCAGCAGTTACTCCAGGGGCTCTGGAAACACCATATATTTT.

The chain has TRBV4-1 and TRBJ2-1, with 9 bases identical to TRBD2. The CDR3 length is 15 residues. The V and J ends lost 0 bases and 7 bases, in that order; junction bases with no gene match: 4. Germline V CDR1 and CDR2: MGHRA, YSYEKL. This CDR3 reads CASSQEEREANEQFF. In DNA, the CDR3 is TGCGCCAGCAGCCAAGAAGAGCGGGAGGCAAATGAGCAGTTCTTC.

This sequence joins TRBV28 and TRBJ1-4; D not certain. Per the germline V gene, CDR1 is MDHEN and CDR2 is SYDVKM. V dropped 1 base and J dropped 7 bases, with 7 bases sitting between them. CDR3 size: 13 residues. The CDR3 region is CASSLYLAEKLFF. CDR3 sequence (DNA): TGTGCCAGCAGTTTATATTTAGCTGAAAAACTGTTTTTT.

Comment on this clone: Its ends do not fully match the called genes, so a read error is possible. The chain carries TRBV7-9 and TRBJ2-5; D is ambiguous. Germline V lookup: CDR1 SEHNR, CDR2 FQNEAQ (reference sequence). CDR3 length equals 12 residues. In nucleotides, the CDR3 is TGTTCCAGCAGCCTCGAGGAGTCGACCCAGTACTTC. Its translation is CSSSLEESTQYF.

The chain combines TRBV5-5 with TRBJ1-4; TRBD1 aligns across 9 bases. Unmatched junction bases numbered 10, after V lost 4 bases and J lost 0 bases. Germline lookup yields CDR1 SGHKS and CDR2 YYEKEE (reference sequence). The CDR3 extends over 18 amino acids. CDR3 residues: CASSRSRTGAATNEKLFF. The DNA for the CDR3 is TGTGCCAGCAGCCGGAGTAGGACAGGGGCTGCAACTAATGAAAAACTGTTTTTT.

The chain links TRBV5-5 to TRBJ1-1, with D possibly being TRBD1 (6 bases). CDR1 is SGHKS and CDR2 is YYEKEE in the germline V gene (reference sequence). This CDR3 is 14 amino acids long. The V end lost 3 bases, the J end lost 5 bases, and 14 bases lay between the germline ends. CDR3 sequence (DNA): TGTGCCAGCAGCTCCTTTGCAGGGGTTACTGAAGCTTTCTTT. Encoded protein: CASSSFAGVTEAFF.

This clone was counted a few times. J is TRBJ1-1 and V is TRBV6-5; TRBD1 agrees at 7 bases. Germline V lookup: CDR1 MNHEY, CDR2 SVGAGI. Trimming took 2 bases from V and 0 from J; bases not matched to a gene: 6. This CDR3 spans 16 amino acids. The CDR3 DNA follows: TGTGCCAGCAGTTACGACAGGGAGATCATGAACACTGAAGCTTTCTTT. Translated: CASSYDREIMNTEAFF.

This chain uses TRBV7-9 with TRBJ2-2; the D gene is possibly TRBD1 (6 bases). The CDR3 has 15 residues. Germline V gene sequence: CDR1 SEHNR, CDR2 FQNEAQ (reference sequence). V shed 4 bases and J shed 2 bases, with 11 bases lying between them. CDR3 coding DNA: TGTGCCAGCAGCTATGTACAGGGTAACACCGGGGAGCTGTTTTTT. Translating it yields CASSYVQGNTGELFF.

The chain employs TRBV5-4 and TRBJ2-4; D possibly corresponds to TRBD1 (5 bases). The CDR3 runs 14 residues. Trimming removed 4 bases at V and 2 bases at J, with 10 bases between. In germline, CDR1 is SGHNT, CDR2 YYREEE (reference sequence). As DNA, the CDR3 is TGTGCCAGCAGCCCGACAGCTTCCAAAAACATTCAGTACTTC. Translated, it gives CASSPTASKNIQYF.

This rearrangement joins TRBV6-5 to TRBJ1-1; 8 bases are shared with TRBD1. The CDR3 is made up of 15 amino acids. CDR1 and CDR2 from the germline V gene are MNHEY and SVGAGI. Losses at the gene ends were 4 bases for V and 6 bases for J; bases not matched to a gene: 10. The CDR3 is CASSSRTGLNSEAFF. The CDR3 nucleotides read TGTGCCAGCAGTTCCCGGACAGGGTTAAACTCTGAAGCTTTCTTT.

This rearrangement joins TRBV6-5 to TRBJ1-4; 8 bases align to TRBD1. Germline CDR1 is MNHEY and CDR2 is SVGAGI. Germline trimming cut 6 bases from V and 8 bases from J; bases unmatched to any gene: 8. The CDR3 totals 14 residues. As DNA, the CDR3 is TGTGCCAGCAGGCTCACAGGGGGAGGGGAAAAACTGTTTTTT. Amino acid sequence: CASRLTGGGEKLFF.

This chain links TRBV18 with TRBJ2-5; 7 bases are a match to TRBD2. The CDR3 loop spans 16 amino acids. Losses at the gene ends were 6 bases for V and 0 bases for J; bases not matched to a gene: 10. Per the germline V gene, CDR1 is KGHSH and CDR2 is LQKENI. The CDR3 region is CASSNKIAGYQETQYF. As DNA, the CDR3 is TGTGCCAGCTCGAACAAAATAGCGGGTTACCAAGAGACCCAGTACTTC.

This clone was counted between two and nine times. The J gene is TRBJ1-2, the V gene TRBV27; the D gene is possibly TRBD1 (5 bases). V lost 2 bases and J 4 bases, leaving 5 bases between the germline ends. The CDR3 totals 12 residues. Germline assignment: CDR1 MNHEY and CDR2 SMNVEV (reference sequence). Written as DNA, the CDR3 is TGTGCCAGCAGTTTACAGGGCTATGGCTACACCTTC. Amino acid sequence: CASSLQGYGYTF.

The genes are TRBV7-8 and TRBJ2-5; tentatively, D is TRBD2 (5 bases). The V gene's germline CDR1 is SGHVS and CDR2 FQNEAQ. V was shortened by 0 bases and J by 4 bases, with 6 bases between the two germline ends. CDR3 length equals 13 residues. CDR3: CASSLAGVETQYF. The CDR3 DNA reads TGTGCCAGCAGCTTAGCGGGAGTAGAGACCCAGTACTTC.

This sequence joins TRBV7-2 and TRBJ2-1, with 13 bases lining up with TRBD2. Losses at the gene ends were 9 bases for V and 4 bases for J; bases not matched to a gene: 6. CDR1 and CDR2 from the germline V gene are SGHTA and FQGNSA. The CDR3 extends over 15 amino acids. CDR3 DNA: TGTGCCAGTATTAGGACTAGCGGGGGTTACAATGAGCAGTTCTTC. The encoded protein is CASIRTSGGYNEQFF.

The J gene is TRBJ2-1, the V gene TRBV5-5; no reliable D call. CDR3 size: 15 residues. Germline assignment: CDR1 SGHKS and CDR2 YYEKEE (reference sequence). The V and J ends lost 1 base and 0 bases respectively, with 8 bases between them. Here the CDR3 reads CASSLSGSSYNEQFF. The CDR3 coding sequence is TGTGCCAGCAGCTTGTCTGGTAGCTCCTACAATGAGCAGTTCTTC. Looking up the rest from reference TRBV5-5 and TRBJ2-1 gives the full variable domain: DAGVTQSPTHLIKTRGQQVTLRCSPISGHKSVSWYQQVLGQGPQFIFQYYEKEERGRGNFPDRFSARQFPNYSSELNVNALLLGDSALYLCASSLSGSSYNEQFFGPGTRLTVL.

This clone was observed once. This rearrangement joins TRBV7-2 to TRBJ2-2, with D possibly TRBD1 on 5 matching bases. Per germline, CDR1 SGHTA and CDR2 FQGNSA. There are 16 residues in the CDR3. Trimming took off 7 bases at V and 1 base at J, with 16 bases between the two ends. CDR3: CASTPHGQGNTGELFF. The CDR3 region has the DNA TGTGCCAGCACTCCCCATGGTCAGGGGAACACCGGGGAGCTGTTTTTT.

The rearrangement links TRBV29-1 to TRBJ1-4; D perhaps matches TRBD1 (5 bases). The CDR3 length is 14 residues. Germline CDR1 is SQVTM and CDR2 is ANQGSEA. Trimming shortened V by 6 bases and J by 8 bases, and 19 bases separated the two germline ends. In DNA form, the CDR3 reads TGCAGCGTAATGAGTAGCGAGGAGGGGGAAAAACTGTTTTTT. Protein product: CSVMSSEEGEKLFF.

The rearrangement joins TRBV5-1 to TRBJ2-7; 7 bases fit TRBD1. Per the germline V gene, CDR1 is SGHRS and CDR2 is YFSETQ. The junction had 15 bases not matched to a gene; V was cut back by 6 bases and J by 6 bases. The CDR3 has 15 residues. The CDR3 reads CASNLGGPPFGEQYF. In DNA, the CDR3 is TGCGCCAGCAACCTAGGGGGCCCCCCCTTCGGCGAGCAGTACTTC.

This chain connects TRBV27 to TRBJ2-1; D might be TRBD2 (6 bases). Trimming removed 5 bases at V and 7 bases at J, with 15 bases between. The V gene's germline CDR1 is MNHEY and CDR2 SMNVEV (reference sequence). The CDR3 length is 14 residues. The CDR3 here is CASSPWDLKNEQFF. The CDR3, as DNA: TGTGCCAGCAGTCCCTGGGACTTGAAAAATGAGCAGTTCTTC.

This chain's CDR3 is CASSPLTGPGEKLFF. CDR3 in DNA: TGTGCCAGCTCACCTTTGACAGGTCCGGGTGAAAAACTGTTTTTT. The rearrangement joins TRBV18 to TRBJ1-4; perhaps TRBD1 as D (6 bases). CDR1 is KGHSH and CDR2 is LQKENI in the germline V gene. The CDR3 runs to 15 residues. Trimming shortened V by 3 bases and J by 7 bases, and 15 bases separated the two germline ends.

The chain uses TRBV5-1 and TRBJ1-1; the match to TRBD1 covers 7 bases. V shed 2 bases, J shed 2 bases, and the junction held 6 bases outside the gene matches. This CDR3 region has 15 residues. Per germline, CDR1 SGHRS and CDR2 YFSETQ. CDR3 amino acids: CASSLTGASNTEAFF. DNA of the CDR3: TGCGCCAGCAGCTTAACAGGGGCCTCTAACACTGAAGCTTTCTTT.

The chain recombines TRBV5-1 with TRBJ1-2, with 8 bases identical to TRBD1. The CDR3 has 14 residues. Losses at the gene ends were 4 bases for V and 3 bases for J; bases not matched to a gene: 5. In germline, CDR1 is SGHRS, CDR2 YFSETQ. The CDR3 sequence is CASSPTGADYGYTF. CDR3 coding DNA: TGCGCCAGCAGCCCGACAGGGGCCGACTATGGCTACACCTTC.

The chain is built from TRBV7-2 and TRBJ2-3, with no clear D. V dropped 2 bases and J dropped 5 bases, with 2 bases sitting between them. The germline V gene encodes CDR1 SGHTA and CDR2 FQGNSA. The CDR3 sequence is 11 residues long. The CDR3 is CASSLQDTQYF. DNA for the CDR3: TGTGCCAGCAGCTTACAAGATACGCAGTATTTT.

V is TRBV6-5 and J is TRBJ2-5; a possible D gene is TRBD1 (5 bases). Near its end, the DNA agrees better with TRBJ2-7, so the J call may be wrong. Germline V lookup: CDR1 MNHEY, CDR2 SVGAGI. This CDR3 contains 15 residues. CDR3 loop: CASSYSVTVSYEQYF. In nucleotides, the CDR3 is TGTGCCAGCAGTTATTCAGTGACAGTCTCCTACGAGCAGTACTTC.

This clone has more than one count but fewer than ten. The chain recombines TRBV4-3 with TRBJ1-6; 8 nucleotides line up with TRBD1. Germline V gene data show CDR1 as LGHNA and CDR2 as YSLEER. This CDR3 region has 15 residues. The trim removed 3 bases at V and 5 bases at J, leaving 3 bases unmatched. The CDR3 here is CASSQVDRDNSPLHF. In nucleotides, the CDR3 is TGCGCCAGCAGCCAGGTGGACAGGGATAATTCACCCCTCCACTTT.

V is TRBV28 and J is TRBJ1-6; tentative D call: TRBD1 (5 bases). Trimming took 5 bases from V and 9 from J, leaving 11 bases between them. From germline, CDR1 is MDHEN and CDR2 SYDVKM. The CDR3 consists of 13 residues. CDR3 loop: CASSRDFGSPLHF. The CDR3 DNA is TGTGCCAGCAGTAGGGACTTCGGTTCACCCCTCCACTTT.

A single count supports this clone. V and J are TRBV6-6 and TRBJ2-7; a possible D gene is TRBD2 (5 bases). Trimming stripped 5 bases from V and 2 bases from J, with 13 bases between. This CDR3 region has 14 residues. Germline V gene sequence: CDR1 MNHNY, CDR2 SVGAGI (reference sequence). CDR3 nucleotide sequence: TGTGCCAGCAGTCCCCTCGGGGAGACCTACGAGCAGTACTTC. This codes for CASSPLGETYEQYF.

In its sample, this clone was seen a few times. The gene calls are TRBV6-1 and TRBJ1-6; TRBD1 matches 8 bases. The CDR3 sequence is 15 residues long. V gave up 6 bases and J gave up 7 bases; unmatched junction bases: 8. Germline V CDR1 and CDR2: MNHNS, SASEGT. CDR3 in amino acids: CASSGQGDVNSPLHF. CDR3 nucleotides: TGTGCCAGCAGCGGACAGGGCGATGTAAATTCACCCCTCCACTTT.